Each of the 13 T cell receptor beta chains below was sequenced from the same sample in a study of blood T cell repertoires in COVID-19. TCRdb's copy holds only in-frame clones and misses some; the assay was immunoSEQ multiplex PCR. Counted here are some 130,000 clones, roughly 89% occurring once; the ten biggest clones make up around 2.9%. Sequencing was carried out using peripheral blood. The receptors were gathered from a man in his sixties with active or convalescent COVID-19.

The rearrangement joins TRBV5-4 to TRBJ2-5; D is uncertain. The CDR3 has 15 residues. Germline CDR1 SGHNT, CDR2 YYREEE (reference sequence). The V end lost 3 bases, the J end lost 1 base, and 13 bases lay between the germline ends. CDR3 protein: CASSSAKTAQETQYF. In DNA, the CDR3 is TGTGCCAGCAGCTCAGCGAAGACGGCCCAAGAGACCCAGTACTTC. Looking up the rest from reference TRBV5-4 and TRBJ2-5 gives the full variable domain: ETGVTQSPTHLIKTRGQQVTLRCSSQSGHNTVSWYQQALGQGPQFIFQYYREEENGRGNFPPRFSGLQFPNYSSELNVNALELDDSALYLCASSSAKTAQETQYFGPGTRLLVL.

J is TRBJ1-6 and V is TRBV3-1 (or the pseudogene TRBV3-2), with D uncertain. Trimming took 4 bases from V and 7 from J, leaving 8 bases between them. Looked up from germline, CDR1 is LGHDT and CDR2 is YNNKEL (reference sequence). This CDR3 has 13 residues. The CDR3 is CASSLASNSPLHF. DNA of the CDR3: TGTGCCAGCAGCCTGGCATCGAATTCACCCCTCCACTTT.

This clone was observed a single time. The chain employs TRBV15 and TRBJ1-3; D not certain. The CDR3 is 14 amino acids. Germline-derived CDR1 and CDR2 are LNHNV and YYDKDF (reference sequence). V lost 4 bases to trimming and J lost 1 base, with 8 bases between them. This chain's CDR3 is CATSTRGSGNTIYF. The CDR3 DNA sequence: TGTGCCACCAGCACCCGGGGATCTGGAAACACCATATATTTT.

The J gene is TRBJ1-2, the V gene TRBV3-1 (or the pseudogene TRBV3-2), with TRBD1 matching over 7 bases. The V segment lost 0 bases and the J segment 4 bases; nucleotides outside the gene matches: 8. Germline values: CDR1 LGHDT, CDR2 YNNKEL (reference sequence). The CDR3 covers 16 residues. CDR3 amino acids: CASSQEFAGGIYGYTF. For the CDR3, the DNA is TGTGCCAGCAGCCAAGAGTTCGCAGGGGGGATCTATGGCTACACCTTC.

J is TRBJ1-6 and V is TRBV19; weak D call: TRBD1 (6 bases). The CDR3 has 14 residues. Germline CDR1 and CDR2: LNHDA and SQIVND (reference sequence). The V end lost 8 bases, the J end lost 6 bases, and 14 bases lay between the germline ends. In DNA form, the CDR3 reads TGTGCCAGTTGCAGGGGAGAAGCTAATTCACCCCTCCACTTT. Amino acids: CASCRGEANSPLHF.

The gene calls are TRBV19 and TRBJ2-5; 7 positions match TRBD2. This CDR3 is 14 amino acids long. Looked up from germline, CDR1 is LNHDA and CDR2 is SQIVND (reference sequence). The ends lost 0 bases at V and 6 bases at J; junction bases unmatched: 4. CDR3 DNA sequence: TGTGCCAGTAGTATAGAGCTGGGAGGGAAGACCCAGTACTTC. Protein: CASSIELGGKTQYF.

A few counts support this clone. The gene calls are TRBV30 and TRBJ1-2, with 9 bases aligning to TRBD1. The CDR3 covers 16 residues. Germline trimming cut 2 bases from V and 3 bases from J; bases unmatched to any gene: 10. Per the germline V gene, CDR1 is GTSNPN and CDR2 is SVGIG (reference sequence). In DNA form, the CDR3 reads TGTGCCTGGAGTCCGGGACAGGGACCCTCCTACTATGGCTACACCTTC. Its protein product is CAWSPGQGPSYYGYTF.

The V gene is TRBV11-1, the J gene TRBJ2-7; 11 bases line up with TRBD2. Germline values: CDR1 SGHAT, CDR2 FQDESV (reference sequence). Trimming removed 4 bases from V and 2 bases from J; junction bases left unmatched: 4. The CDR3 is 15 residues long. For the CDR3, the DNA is TGTGCCAGCAGCTCGGGACTAGCGGCCACCTACGAGCAGTACTTC. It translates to CASSSGLAATYEQYF.

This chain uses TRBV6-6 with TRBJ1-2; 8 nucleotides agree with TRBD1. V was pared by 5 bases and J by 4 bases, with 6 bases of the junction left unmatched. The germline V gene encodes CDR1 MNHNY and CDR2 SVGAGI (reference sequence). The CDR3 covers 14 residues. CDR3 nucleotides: TGTGCCAGCAGTCCGGGACAGGTACCCTATGGCTACACCTTC. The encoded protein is CASSPGQVPYGYTF.

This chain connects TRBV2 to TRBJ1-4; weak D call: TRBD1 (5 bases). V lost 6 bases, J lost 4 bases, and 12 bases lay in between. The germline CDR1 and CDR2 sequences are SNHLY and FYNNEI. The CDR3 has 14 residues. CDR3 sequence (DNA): TGTGCCAGCAGGGAGGGGTCGATTAATGAAAAACTGTTTTTT. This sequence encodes CASREGSINEKLFF.

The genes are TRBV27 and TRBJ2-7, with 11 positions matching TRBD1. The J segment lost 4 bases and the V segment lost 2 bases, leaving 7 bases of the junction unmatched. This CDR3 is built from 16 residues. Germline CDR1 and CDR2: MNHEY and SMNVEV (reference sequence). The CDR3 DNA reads TGTGCCAGCAGTTTAATTTCTGGGACAGGGGGTTACGAGCAGTACTTC. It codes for CASSLISGTGGYEQYF.

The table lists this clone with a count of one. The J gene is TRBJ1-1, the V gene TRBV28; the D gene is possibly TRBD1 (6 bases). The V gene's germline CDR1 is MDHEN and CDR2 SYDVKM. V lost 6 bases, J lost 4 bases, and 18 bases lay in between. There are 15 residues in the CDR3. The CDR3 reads CASSPVGAVGTEAFF. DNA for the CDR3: TGTGCCAGCAGCCCGGTGGGGGCCGTCGGCACTGAAGCTTTCTTT.

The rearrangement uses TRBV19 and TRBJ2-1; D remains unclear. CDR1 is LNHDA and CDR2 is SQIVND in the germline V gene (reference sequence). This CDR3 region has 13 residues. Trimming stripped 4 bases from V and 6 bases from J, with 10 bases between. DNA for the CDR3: TGTGCCAGTAGTAGTGACTTCGCCAATGAGCAGTTCTTC. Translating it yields CASSSDFANEQFF.